A single sample gave rise to the 19 T cell receptor beta chains below, sequenced in a study of blood T cells in healthy people across ages. The use of a sample-barcoded 5' primer and a J-beta primer mix characterized a second PCR of about 7 to 12 cycles. One entry per CDR3 protein results from TCRdb running MiXCR on the 5' RACE reads. This table has over 1,500,000 distinct CDR3 sequences, roughly two fifths appearing once. The sample consisted of blood. Receptor source: a human donor in good health.

This clonotype appeared once. The chain combines TRBV6-6 with TRBJ2-4; no reliable D call. The DNA end is more similar to TRBJ2-7, so the J call may be wrong. CDR3 length: 16 residues. In germline, CDR1 is MNHNY, CDR2 SVGAGI (reference sequence). The CDR3 DNA sequence: TGTGCCAGCAGCCCCATTGTGGGTATTAAAGCTGACGAGCAGTACTTC. It specifies CASSPIVGIKADEQYF.

J is TRBJ2-7 and V is TRBV29-1, with 8 bases fitting TRBD1. Trimming removed 6 bases from V and 3 bases from J; junction bases left unmatched: 13. This CDR3 comprises 15 residues. Germline V gene lookup returns CDR1 SQVTM and CDR2 ANQGSEA. The CDR3 bases are TGCAGCGTCGGATCTTGGCGGACAGGGTTCTACGAGCAGTACTTC. Its translation is CSVGSWRTGFYEQYF.

The genes are TRBV7-8 and TRBJ2-3; TRBD2 matches at 14 bases. Germline loops: CDR1 SGHVS, CDR2 FQNEAQ. The CDR3 length is 19 residues. V trimming: 6 bases; J trimming: 1 base; junction bases outside the gene matches: 12. CDR3 nucleotides: TGTGCCAGCAGTCCACTATTTTCGGGACTAGCGGGGGGCACAGATACGCAGTATTTT. The encoded protein is CASSPLFSGLAGGTDTQYF.

Note on this clonotype: A read error may be the cause here, since a much bigger clone is one base away. The chain employs TRBV29-1 and TRBJ2-5, with D tentatively TRBD1 or TRBD2 (6 bases each). Trimming pared 6 bases from V and 5 bases from J, leaving 19 bases between. Germline-derived CDR1 and CDR2 are SQVTM and ANQGSEA. The CDR3 is 14 residues long. In DNA, the CDR3 is TGCAGCGTCGACGGAAGAGGAGGGGGGGAGACCCAGTACTTC. Amino acids: CSVDGRGGGETQYF.

The V gene is TRBV28, the J gene TRBJ2-6; D is undetermined. Between the trimmed V and J ends, which lost 7 bases and 1 base, there was a span of 8 bases. The CDR3 sequence is 14 residues long. CDR1 and CDR2 (germline): MDHEN, SYDVKM. The DNA of the CDR3 is TGTGCCAGCACCCGGCGTTCTGGGGCCAACGTCCTGACTTTC. Protein: CASTRRSGANVLTF.

V usage is TRBV9 and J usage is TRBJ2-5, with D unresolved. Trimming pared 4 bases from V and 1 base from J, leaving 11 bases between. Germline-derived CDR1 and CDR2 are SGDLS and YYNGEE. The CDR3 length is 14 residues. CDR3 DNA sequence: TGTGCCAGCAGCCGTAGGCCCAGCCAAGAGACCCAGTACTTC. As protein: CASSRRPSQETQYF. Using reference TRBV9 and TRBJ2-5 for the parts outside the CDR3, the full variable domain is DSGVTQTPKHLITATGQRVTLRCSPRSGDLSVYWYQQSLDQGLQFLIQYYNGEERAKGNILERFSAQQFPDLHSELNLSSLELGDSALYFCASSRRPSQETQYFGPGTRLLVL.

The table lists this clonotype with a few counts. This chain connects TRBV24-1 to TRBJ2-3, with 7 bases identical to TRBD1. Per the germline V gene, CDR1 is KGHDR and CDR2 is SFDVKD. V lost 3 bases and J lost 0; bases outside the gene matches: 11. This CDR3 comprises 18 residues. DNA of the CDR3: TGTGCCACCAGTGATATCAGGGGGACCGCGCCTAGCACAGATACGCAGTATTTT. Encoded protein: CATSDIRGTAPSTDTQYF.

The V call is TRBV9, the J call TRBJ2-1, with TRBD2 identical over 11 bases. The V gene's germline CDR1 is SGDLS and CDR2 YYNGEE. The CDR3 sequence is 16 residues long. V trimming: 0 bases; J trimming: 6 bases; junction bases outside the gene matches: 5. CDR3 bases: TGTGCCAGCAGCGTAGAGGGACTAGCGGTGTGCAATGAGCAGTTCTTC. It is translated as CASSVEGLAVCNEQFF.

The gene calls are TRBV25-1 and TRBJ1-2, with D unclear. V was cut by 10 bases and J by 8 bases, with 17 bases left in between. From germline, CDR1 is MGHDK and CDR2 SYGVNS. This CDR3 is 12 amino acids long. The CDR3 reads CANLRCPRGYTF. The CDR3 DNA reads as TGTGCCAACTTGAGGTGTCCTAGAGGCTACACCTTC.

The V gene is TRBV6-2 or TRBV6-3, the J gene TRBJ2-1; 8 nucleotides line up with TRBD2. Germline V gene lookup returns CDR1 MNHEY and CDR2 SVGEGT. V lost 9 bases to trimming and J lost 4 bases; unmatched junction nucleotides: 17. This CDR3 is 17 amino acids long. CDR3 residues: CASQAGGWYLQYNEQFF. The CDR3 DNA reads TGTGCCAGTCAGGCGGGGGGATGGTACCTTCAATACAATGAGCAGTTCTTC.

The rearrangement uses TRBV6-2 or TRBV6-3 and TRBJ1-1; D remains ambiguous. The CDR3 totals 12 residues. The V end was cut by 5 bases, the J end by 7 bases, with 11 bases between. Germline CDR1 reads MNHEY; CDR2 reads SVGEGT. The CDR3 here is CASSNPFDEAFF. The CDR3 nucleotides read TGTGCCAGCAGTAACCCTTTTGATGAAGCTTTCTTT.

This clonotype was detected many times. The chain employs TRBV6-5 and TRBJ1-1; D may be TRBD1 (5 bases). The CDR3 is made up of 14 amino acids. The V gene lost 0 bases and the J gene lost 1 base, with 6 bases spanning the gap. Per germline, CDR1 MNHEY and CDR2 SVGAGI. The CDR3 bases are TGTGCCAGCAGTTACTCGAGGGGGAACACTGAAGCTTTCTTT. This gives the protein CASSYSRGNTEAFF.

There are a few counts of this clonotype. The chain is built from TRBV28 and TRBJ2-5, with TRBD1 matching 8 bases. The CDR3 is 14 amino acids. The V segment lost 6 bases and the J segment 4 bases; nucleotides outside the gene matches: 7. The germline CDR1 and CDR2 sequences are MDHEN and SYDVKM. CDR3 residues: CASSVYTGGETQYF. The CDR3 DNA reads as TGTGCCAGCAGCGTATATACAGGGGGAGAGACCCAGTACTTC.

This clonotype was seen more than once but under ten times. This chain links TRBV7-8 with TRBJ2-7; a weak D match, TRBD2 (5 bases). Deletions cut 2 bases from V and 0 bases from J, with 14 bases between. Per germline, CDR1 SGHVS and CDR2 FQNEAQ. This CDR3 comprises 16 residues. The CDR3 sequence: CASSLILTTASYEQYF. CDR3 bases: TGTGCCAGCAGCTTAATCCTGACTACTGCCTCCTACGAGCAGTACTTC.

The rearrangement uses TRBV7-9 and TRBJ2-7, with TRBD2 matching over 8 bases. Trimming at V came to 4 bases and at J to 4 bases, leaving 6 bases not matched to a gene. The CDR3 runs 14 residues. Germline CDR1 reads SEHNR; CDR2 reads FQNEAQ (reference sequence). CDR3 DNA: TGTGCCAGCAGCTCACTAGCGGAGCAATACGAGCAGTACTTC. Residues: CASSSLAEQYEQYF.

The rearrangement joins TRBV5-1 to TRBJ2-1; D is perhaps TRBD2 (6 bases). Germline CDR1 SGHRS, CDR2 YFSETQ. The CDR3 covers 15 residues. V was pared by 4 bases and J by 8 bases, with 19 bases between. This CDR3 reads CASSLGRGGGDEQFF. CDR3 coding DNA: TGCGCCAGCAGCCTCGGGCGGGGCGGCGGGGATGAGCAGTTCTTC.

The sample holds many counts of this clonotype. The chain carries TRBV5-1 and TRBJ1-6; weak D call: TRBD1 (6 bases). The CDR3 is 15 amino acids. The V end lost 4 bases, the J end lost 9 bases, and 17 bases lay between the germline ends. Germline lookup yields CDR1 SGHRS and CDR2 YFSETQ. CDR3 nucleotide sequence: TGCGCCAGCAGCCCCGGTAATACCAGGGGTTCACCCCTCCACTTT. Translated: CASSPGNTRGSPLHF.

This clonotype was recorded a few times. V usage is TRBV28 and J usage is TRBJ2-5; D is unresolved. Germline assignment: CDR1 MDHEN and CDR2 SYDVKM. Trimming left V 4 bases short and J 11 bases short, with 20 bases between. The CDR3 totals 14 residues. CDR3 loop: CASSYLVTHGEQYF. DNA for the CDR3: TGTGCCAGCAGTTACCTTGTGACTCACGGAGAGCAGTACTTC.

The rearrangement uses TRBV12-3 or TRBV12-4 and TRBJ2-5, with D maybe TRBD1 (5 bases). V was pared by 5 bases and J by 4 bases, with 14 bases between. The CDR3 has 14 amino acids. CDR3 in DNA: TGTGCCAGCAGTCCTCCAGGGTGGGGAGAGACCCAGTACTTC. This sequence encodes CASSPPGWGETQYF.